The clone carrying this T cell receptor (beta chain) occurred a few times. Amplification targeted TCR beta CDR3 regions from RNA transcripts. The primer set for the first-round RT-PCR of the TCR CDR3 was HTBI. Each CDR3 protein gets one entry after TCRdb re-called the multiplex PCR reads with MiXCR. The table has almost 250,000 distinct CDR3 sequences, approximately 25% seen once. The source of the sample is a study of T cells in Graves' hyperthyroidism and ophthalmopathy. Exclusion criteria comprised uncontrolled infection, other autoimmune disease, pregnancy or lactation. Sequencing was performed on blood. The TCR originated in a woman aged 40 to 55 with Graves' ophthalmopathy.

The CDR3 DNA reads as TGTGCCAGCACCCGTGGACTAGCGGTAGACGGAGGCTACGAGCAGTTCTTC. Translating gives CASTRGLAVDGGYEQFF. This chain joins TRBV6-1 and TRBJ2-7; 10 positions agree with TRBD2. The J call is uncertain, as TRBJ2-1 better fits the DNA end. The CDR3 totals 17 residues. CDR1 and CDR2 from the germline V gene are MNHNS and SASEGT.